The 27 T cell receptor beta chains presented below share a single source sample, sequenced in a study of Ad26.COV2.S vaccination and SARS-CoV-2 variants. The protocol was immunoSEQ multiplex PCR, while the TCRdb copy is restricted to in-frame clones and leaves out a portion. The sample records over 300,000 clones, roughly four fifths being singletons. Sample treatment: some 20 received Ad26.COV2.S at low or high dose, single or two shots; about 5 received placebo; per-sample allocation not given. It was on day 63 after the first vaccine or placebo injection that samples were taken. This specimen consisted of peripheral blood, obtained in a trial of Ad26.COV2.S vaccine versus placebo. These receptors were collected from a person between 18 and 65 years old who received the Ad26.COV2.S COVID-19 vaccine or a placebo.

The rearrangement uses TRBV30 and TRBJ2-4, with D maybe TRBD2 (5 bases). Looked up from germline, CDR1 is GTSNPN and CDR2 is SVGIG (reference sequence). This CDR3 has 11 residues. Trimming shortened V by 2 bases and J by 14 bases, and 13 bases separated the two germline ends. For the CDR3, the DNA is TGTGCCTGGAGTCTAGGGAGCAGTGAGTACTTC. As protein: CAWSLGSSEYF.

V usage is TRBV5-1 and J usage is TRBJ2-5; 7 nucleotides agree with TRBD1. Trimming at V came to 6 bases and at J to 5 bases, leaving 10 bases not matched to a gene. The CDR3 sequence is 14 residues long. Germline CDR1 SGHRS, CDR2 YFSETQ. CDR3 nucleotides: TGCGCCAGCAACTACAGGGGTTTCGGGGAGACCCAGTACTTC. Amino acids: CASNYRGFGETQYF.

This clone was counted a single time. CDR3 loop: CAWSRLVGETQYF. Here the CDR3 DNA reads TGTGCCTGGAGTAGACTAGTTGGCGAGACCCAGTACTTC. The chain is built from TRBV30 and TRBJ2-5; D might be TRBD2 (6 bases). The V gene lost 2 bases and the J gene lost 5 bases, with 12 bases spanning the gap. This CDR3 spans 13 amino acids. Germline V gene data show CDR1 as GTSNPN and CDR2 as SVGIG (reference sequence).

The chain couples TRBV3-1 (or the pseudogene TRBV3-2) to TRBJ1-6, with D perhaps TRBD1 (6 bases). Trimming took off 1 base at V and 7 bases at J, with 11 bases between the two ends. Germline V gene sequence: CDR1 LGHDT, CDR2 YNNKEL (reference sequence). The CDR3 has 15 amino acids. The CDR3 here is CASSQVNTGNSPLHF. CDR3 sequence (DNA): TGTGCCAGCAGCCAAGTTAACACAGGGAATTCACCCCTCCACTTT.

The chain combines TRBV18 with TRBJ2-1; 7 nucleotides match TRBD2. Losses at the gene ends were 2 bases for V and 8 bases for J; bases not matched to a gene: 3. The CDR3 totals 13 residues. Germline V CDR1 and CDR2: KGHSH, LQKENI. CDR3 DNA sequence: TGTGCCAGCTCACCAAGTCTAGCGGATGAGCAGTTCTTC. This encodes CASSPSLADEQFF. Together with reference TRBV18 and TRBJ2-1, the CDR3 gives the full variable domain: NAGVMQNPRHLVRRRGQEARLRCSPMKGHSHVYWYRQLPEEGLKFMVYLQKENIIDESGMPKERFSAEFPKEGPSILRIQQVVRGDSAAYFCASSPSLADEQFFGPGTRLTVL.

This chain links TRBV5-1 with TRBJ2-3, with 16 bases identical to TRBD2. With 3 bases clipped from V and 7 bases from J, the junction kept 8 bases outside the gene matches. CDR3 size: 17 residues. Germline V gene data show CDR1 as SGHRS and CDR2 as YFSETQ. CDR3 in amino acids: CASSSGTSGRAVHTQYF. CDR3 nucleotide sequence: TGCGCCAGCAGCTCTGGGACTAGCGGGAGGGCCGTTCATACGCAGTATTTT. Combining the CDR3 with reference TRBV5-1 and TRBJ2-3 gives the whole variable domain KAGVTQTPRYLIKTRGQQVTLSCSPISGHRSVSWYQQTPGQGLQFLFEYFSETQRNKGNFPGRFSGRQFSNSRSEMNVSTLELGDSALYLCASSSGTSGRAVHTQYFGPGTRLTVL.

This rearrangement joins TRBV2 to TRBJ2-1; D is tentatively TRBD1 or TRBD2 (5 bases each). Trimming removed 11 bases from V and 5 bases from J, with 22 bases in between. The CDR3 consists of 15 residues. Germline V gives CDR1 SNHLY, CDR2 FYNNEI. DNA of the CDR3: TGTGCCGGCCTTACCCCCGGGACCCGGAACAATGAGCAGTTCTTC. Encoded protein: CAGLTPGTRNNEQFF.

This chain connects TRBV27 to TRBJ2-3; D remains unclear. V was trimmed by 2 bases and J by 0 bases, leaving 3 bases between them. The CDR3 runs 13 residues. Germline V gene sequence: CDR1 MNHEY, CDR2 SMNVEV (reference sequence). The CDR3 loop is CASSLPSTDTQYF. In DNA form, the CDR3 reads TGTGCCAGCAGTTTACCAAGCACAGATACGCAGTATTTT.

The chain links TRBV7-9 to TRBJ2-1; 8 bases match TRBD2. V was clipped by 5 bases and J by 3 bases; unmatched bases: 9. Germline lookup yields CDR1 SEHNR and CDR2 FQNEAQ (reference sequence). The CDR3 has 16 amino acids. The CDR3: CASSTGGGPYYNEQFF. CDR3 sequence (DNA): TGTGCCAGCAGCACCGGCGGGGGGCCTTACTACAATGAGCAGTTCTTC.

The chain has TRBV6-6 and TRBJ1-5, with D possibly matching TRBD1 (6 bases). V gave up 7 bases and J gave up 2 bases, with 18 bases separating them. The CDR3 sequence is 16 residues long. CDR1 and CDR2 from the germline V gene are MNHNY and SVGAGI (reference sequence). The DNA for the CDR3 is TGTGCCAGCACTAAACCAGGGGAGAGGGGCAATCAGCCCCAGCATTTT. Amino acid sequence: CASTKPGERGNQPQHF.

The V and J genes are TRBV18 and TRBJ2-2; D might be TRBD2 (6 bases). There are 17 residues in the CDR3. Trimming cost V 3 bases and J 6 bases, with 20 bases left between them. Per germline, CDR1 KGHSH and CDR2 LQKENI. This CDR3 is CASSPRGEPGRAGELFF. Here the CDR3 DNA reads TGTGCCAGCTCACCGCGGGGAGAACCCGGAAGGGCCGGGGAGCTGTTTTTT. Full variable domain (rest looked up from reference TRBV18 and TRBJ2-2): NAGVMQNPRHLVRRRGQEARLRCSPMKGHSHVYWYRQLPEEGLKFMVYLQKENIIDESGMPKERFSAEFPKEGPSILRIQQVVRGDSAAYFCASSPRGEPGRAGELFFGEGSRLTVL.

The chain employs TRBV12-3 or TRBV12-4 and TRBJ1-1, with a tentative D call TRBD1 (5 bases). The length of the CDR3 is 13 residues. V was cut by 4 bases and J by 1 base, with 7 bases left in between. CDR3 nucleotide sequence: TGTGCCAGCAGTTCCCAGGGGAACACTGAAGCTTTCTTT. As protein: CASSSQGNTEAFF.

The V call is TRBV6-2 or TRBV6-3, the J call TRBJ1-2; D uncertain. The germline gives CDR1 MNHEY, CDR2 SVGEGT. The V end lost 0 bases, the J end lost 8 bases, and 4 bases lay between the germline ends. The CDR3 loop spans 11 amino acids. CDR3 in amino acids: CASSYSWGYTF. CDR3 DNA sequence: TGTGCCAGCAGTTACTCATGGGGCTACACCTTC.

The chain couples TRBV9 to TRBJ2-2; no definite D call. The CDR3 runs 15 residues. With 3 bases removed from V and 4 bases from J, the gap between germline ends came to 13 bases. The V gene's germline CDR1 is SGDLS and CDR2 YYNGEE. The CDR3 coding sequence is TGTGCCAGCAGCGGTCTACGTTACACCACCGGGGAGCTGTTTTTT. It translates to CASSGLRYTTGELFF.

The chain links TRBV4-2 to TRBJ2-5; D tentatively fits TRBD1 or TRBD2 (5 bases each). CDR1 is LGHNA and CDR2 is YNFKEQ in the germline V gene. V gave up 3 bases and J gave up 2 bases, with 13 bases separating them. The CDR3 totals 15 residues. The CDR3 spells CASSQTSGQQETQYF. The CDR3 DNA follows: TGTGCCAGCAGCCAGACGTCGGGGCAGCAAGAGACCCAGTACTTC.

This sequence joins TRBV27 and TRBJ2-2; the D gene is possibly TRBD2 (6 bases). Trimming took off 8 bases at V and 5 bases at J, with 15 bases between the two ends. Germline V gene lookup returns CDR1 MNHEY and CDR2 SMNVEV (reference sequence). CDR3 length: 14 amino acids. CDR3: CASFPGGFTGELFF. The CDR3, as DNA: TGTGCCAGCTTCCCTGGGGGGTTTACCGGGGAGCTGTTTTTT.

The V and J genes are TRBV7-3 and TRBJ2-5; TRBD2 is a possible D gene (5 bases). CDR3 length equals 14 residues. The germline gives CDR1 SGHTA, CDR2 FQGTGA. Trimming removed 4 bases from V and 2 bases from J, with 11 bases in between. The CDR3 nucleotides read TGTGCCAGCAGCTCCCCCGGGGAACAAGAGACCCAGTACTTC. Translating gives CASSSPGEQETQYF.

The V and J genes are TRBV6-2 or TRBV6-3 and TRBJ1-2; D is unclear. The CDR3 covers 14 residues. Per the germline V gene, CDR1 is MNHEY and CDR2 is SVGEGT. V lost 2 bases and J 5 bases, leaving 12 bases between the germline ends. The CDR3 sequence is CASSYGVFVYGYTF. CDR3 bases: TGTGCCAGCAGTTACGGAGTGTTTGTGTATGGCTACACCTTC.

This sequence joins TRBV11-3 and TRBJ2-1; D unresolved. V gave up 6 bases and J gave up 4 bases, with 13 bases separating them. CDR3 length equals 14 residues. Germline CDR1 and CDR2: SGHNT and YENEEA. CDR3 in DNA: TGTGCCAGCAGACCTGGACGGCTATACAATGAGCAGTTCTTC. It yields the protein CASRPGRLYNEQFF.

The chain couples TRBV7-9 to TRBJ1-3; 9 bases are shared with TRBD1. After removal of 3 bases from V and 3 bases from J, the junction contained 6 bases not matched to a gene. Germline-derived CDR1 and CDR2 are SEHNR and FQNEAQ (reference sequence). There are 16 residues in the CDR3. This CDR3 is CASSFATGGLGNTIYF. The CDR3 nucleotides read TGTGCCAGCAGCTTTGCAACAGGGGGCCTTGGAAACACCATATATTTT.

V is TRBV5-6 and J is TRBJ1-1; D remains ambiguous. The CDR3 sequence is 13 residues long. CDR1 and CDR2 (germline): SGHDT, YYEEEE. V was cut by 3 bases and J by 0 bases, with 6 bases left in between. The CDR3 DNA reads TGTGCCAGCAGCTCTTCGATGAACACTGAAGCTTTCTTT. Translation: CASSSSMNTEAFF. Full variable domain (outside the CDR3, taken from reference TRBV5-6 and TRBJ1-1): DAGVTQSPTHLIKTRGQQVTLRCSPKSGHDTVSWYQQALGQGPQFIFQYYEEEERQRGNFPDRFSGHQFPNYSSELNVNALLLGDSALYLCASSSSMNTEAFFGQGTRLTVV.

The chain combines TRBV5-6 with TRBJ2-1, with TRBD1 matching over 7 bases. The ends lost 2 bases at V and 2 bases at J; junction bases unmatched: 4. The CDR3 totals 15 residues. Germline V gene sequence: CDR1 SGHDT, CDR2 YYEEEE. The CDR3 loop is CASSFDRVAYNEQFF. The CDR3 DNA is TGTGCCAGCAGCTTCGACAGGGTTGCCTACAATGAGCAGTTCTTC.

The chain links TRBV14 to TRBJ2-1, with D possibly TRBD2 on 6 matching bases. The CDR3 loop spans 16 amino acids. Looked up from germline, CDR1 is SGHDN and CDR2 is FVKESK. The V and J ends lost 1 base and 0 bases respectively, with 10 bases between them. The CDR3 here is CASSQVGGSSYNEQFF. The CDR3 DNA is TGTGCCAGCAGCCAAGTTGGGGGGAGCTCCTACAATGAGCAGTTCTTC.

The CDR3 nucleotides read TGCGCCAGCAGCCCCATTGGAGCGGACGAGCAGTACTTC. Translation gives CASSPIGADEQYF. V usage is TRBV5-1 and J usage is TRBJ2-7; D may be TRBD2 (5 bases). The CDR3 is 13 residues long. Trimming left V 4 bases short and J 5 bases short, with 13 bases between. CDR1 is SGHRS and CDR2 is YFSETQ in the germline V gene.

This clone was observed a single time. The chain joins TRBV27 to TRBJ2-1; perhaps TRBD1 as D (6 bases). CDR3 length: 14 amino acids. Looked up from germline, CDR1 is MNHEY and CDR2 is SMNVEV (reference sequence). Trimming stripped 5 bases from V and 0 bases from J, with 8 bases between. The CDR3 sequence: CASSTGSSYNEQFF. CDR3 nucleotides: TGTGCCAGCAGTACAGGGAGCTCCTACAATGAGCAGTTCTTC.

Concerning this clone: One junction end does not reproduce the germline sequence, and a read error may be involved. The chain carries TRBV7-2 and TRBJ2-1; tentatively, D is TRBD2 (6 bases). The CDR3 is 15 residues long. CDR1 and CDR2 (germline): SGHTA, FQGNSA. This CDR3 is CASTLAVSSYNEQFF. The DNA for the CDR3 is TGTGCCAGCACCTTAGCGGTCAGCTCCTACAATGAGCAGTTCTTC.

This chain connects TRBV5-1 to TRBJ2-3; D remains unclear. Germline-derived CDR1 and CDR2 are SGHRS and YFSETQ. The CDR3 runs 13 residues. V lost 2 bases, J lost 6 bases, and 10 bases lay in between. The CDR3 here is CASSFPITDTQYF. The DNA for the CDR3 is TGCGCCAGCAGCTTCCCGATCACCGATACGCAGTATTTT.